This TCR beta chain was profiled in a study of blood T cells in healthy people across ages. Sample-barcoded 5' priming and a J-beta primer mix drove a second PCR of 7 to 11 cycles. The authors tagged each cDNA molecule using a template-switch adaptor with 12 random nucleotides. TCRdb independently ran MiXCR on the 5' RACE reads; one entry per CDR3 protein. The sample contains about 1,800,000 distinct CDR3 sequences, 28% of which appear only once. Study-level points and caveats: PBMC samples, being unsorted, prevented any conclusive comparison of naive and antigen-experienced cells. Diversity estimates from one million T cells were considered underestimates.

This clonotype has a handful of counts. The antigen is not known. Drawn from each donor were 9 to 10 milliliters of peripheral blood. After removal of 4 bases from V and 5 bases from J, the junction contained 6 bases not matched to a gene. The germline V gene has CDR1 DFQATT and CDR2 SNEGSKA (reference sequence). CDR3 length: 13 amino acids. This sequence joins TRBV20-1 and TRBJ1-1, with 8 nucleotides matching TRBD1. Sequencing used blood. The sequence was collected from a woman aged 25 to 39 in good health. In DNA form, the CDR3 reads TGCAGTGCTAACAAAGACAGGGGAACTGAAGCTTTCTTT. The encoded protein is CSANKDRGTEAFF.